Below are 10 T cell receptor beta chains sequenced from a single sample in a study of blood T cell repertoires in COVID-19. Clones were read by immunoSEQ multiplex PCR, and TCRdb kept only the in-frame ones, dropping some. The sample holds some 42,000 clones, roughly 89% seen once. The sequenced sample was peripheral blood. The receptor set was obtained from a human donor in a cohort sampled during active COVID-19.

Turning to this clone: One end of the junction fails to match germline, which may point to a read error. The V call is TRBV7-7, the J call TRBJ1-1; a weak D match, TRBD1 (5 bases). In germline, CDR1 is SSHAT, CDR2 FNYEAQ (reference sequence). This CDR3 contains 13 residues. The CDR3 coding sequence is TGTGCTAGCAGCTTGACAGAAAACACTGAAGCTTTCTTT. As protein: CASSLTENTEAFF.

This chain uses TRBV7-2 with TRBJ2-7; 7 nucleotides line up with TRBD1. This CDR3 comprises 17 residues. The germline V gene has CDR1 SGHTA and CDR2 FQGNSA. Trimming took 3 bases from V and 9 from J; bases not matched to a gene: 20. The CDR3 is CASSLKGARDFSGRQYF. The CDR3 DNA is TGTGCCAGCAGCTTGAAGGGGGCCAGGGATTTCTCCGGGCGGCAGTACTTC.

The chain has TRBV11-2 and TRBJ1-6, with D unclear. V lost 5 bases and J lost 0, with 5 bases in between. The CDR3 runs to 14 residues. CDR1 is SGHAT, CDR2 FQNNGV, per germline. The DNA for the CDR3 is TGTGCCAGCAGCATGAGCTCCTATAATTCACCCCTCCACTTT. This encodes CASSMSSYNSPLHF.

The genes are TRBV12-3 or TRBV12-4 and TRBJ1-2; 7 bases align to TRBD1. V was pared by 4 bases and J by 7 bases, with 6 bases of the junction left unmatched. The CDR3 runs to 13 residues. The CDR3, as DNA: TGTGCCAGCAGTTCCCGACAGGGAGGTGGCTACACCTTC. It yields the protein CASSSRQGGGYTF.

This clone showed up just once. V gene TRBV18 combines with J gene TRBJ1-1; D remains ambiguous. The CDR3 runs 12 residues. Germline V gene lookup returns CDR1 KGHSH and CDR2 LQKENI. The ends were cut back, 2 bases at V and 11 bases at J, with 12 bases in the middle. CDR3 sequence (DNA): TGTGCCAGCTCACCAATGGGCGATTTGGCTTTCTTT. Translating it yields CASSPMGDLAFF.

The sample holds one count of this clone. The rearrangement links TRBV7-9 to TRBJ1-1, with 7 bases aligning to TRBD1. V was clipped by 6 bases and J by 6 bases; unmatched bases: 7. The CDR3 has 13 residues. Germline V lookup: CDR1 SEHNR, CDR2 FQNEAQ (reference sequence). The CDR3 region is CASSSGGRAEAFF. CDR3 DNA sequence: TGTGCCAGCAGTTCAGGGGGTCGAGCTGAAGCTTTCTTT.

The chain employs TRBV6-2 or TRBV6-3 and TRBJ1-5, with D perhaps matching TRBD1 (5 bases). V lost 5 bases and J lost 0, with 14 bases in between. CDR3 length: 16 amino acids. Germline V gene data show CDR1 as MNHEY and CDR2 as SVGEGT. The CDR3 loop is CASSLRTFYSNQPQHF. For the CDR3, the DNA is TGTGCCAGCAGTCTCCGGACATTTTATAGCAATCAGCCCCAGCATTTT.

This clone has a single count. The V gene is TRBV4-3, the J gene TRBJ1-1; maybe TRBD1 (5 bases). Trimming left V 0 bases short and J 0 bases short, with 8 bases between. CDR3 size: 15 residues. CDR1 and CDR2 from the germline V gene are LGHNA and YSLEER. This CDR3 reads CASSQDTGLNTEAFF. In DNA form, the CDR3 reads TGCGCCAGCAGCCAAGATACAGGTTTGAACACTGAAGCTTTCTTT.

The chain carries TRBV19 and TRBJ1-5; maybe TRBD1 (6 bases). Trimming pared 5 bases from V and 3 bases from J, leaving 23 bases between. Germline V CDR1 and CDR2: LNHDA, SQIVND (reference sequence). The CDR3 is 18 amino acids. This CDR3 is CASSRGGAGGVVNQPQHF. For the CDR3, the DNA is TGTGCCAGTAGTCGAGGGGGGGCGGGTGGTGTGGTCAATCAGCCCCAGCATTTT.

A few counts support this clone. The chain links TRBV4-1 to TRBJ1-6, with TRBD1 as a possible D gene (6 bases). Trimming took off 2 bases at V and 6 bases at J, with 11 bases between the two ends. Germline V gene lookup returns CDR1 MGHRA and CDR2 YSYEKL. The CDR3 extends over 15 amino acids. The CDR3 bases are TGCGCCAGCAGCCAAACAGGGACATCTAATTCACCCCTCCACTTT. It is translated as CASSQTGTSNSPLHF.